These 13 T cell receptor beta chains originate from one sample sequenced in a study of regulatory T cells in long-lasting Graves disease listed by TCRdb under 2021. This sample's time point label indicates: persistent/refractory GD, antithyroid drugs over 5 years with positive TRAb. RNA was extracted from PBMCs in TRIzol for both TCR sequencing and RNA sequencing. Libraries were built with multiplex PCR. The sequencing machine was an Illumina HiSeq 4000. iRepertoire HTBI primers and Arm-PCR amplification of CDR3 regions were used to construct TCR beta libraries. TCRdb trimmed public reads at Q25 via fastp, called clones via MiXCR and kept in-frame beta chains. Rows matching on CDR3 protein sequence are summarized as one entry with the most common DNA and genes. The table for this sample lists 400,000 to 500,000 distinct CDR3 sequences; roughly 21% of them were counted only once. The ten largest clonotypes hold roughly 7.7% of the sample.

The sample in question was peripheral blood mononuclear cells (PBMCs), obtained when the disease was refractory, from a patient treated with antithyroid drugs. The receptors shown here come from a female donor with Graves disease.

V is TRBV28 and J is TRBJ2-2; a possible D gene is TRBD2 (5 bases). V shed 5 bases and J shed 5 bases, with 15 bases lying between them. Germline loops: CDR1 MDHEN, CDR2 SYDVKM. This CDR3 is built from 15 residues. CDR3 in amino acids: CASSPLIRGTGELFF. The CDR3 nucleotides read TGTGCCAGCAGTCCACTCATACGAGGGACCGGGGAGCTGTTTTTT. The whole variable domain, filled in from reference TRBV28 and TRBJ2-2, reads DVKVTQSSRYLVKRTGEKVFLECVQDMDHENMFWYRQDPGLGLRLIYFSYDVKMKEKGDIPEGYSVSREKKERFSLILESASTNQTSMYLCASSPLIRGTGELFFGEGSRLTVL.

The gene calls are TRBV7-3 and TRBJ2-5; unclear D gene. CDR1 and CDR2 (germline): SGHTA, FQGTGA. CDR3 length: 15 residues. Trimming stripped 1 base from V and 4 bases from J, with 13 bases between. Here the CDR3 DNA reads TGTGCCAGCAGCTTAATGCCGGCCAGAGGAGAGACCCAGTACTTC. Translated, it gives CASSLMPARGETQYF.

A word on this clonotype: This could be a read error, since a much larger clone is one nucleotide away. The V gene is TRBV7-9, the J gene TRBJ2-7, with TRBD2 matching over 7 bases. CDR3 size: 15 residues. The junction had 10 bases not matched to a gene; V was cut back by 5 bases and J by 3 bases. Germline V gives CDR1 SEHNR, CDR2 FQNEAQ (reference sequence). This CDR3 reads CASSPASGGLYEQYF. The CDR3 bases are TGTGCCAGCAGCCCGGCTAGCGGAGGCCTCTACGAGCAGTACTTC.

This clonotype was picked up many times. V and J are TRBV28 and TRBJ2-7, with D unclear. Trimming removed 10 bases from V and 0 bases from J, with 10 bases in between. The CDR3 has 12 amino acids. CDR1 and CDR2 (germline): MDHEN, SYDVKM. CDR3 protein: CATSLTSYEQYF. CDR3 bases: TGTGCCACCTCACTGACCTCCTACGAGCAGTACTTC.

The table lists this clonotype with many counts. The chain uses TRBV6-1 and TRBJ2-7, with D uncertain. CDR1 MNHNS and CDR2 SASEGT come from the germline V gene. Between the trimmed V and J ends, which lost 6 bases and 2 bases, there was a span of 14 bases. The CDR3 is made up of 14 amino acids. In nucleotides, the CDR3 is TGTGCCAGCAGCCAAGGACCGTATGCCTACGAGCAGTACTTC. Translating it yields CASSQGPYAYEQYF.

V gene TRBV6-1 combines with J gene TRBJ2-2, with D perhaps matching TRBD1 or TRBD2 (5 bases each). The V gene lost 10 bases and the J gene lost 4 bases, with 10 bases spanning the gap. Germline-derived CDR1 and CDR2 are MNHNS and SASEGT. CDR3 length: 12 amino acids. CDR3 nucleotides: TGTGCCACTGCTGGGGGCACCGGGGAGCTGTTTTTT. It codes for CATAGGTGELFF.

This clonotype was detected only a few times. This chain uses TRBV6-1 with TRBJ2-7, with D possibly matching TRBD2 (5 bases). Germline V gene sequence: CDR1 MNHNS, CDR2 SASEGT. Trimming removed 5 bases at V and 4 bases at J, with 18 bases between. This CDR3 is built from 15 residues. The CDR3 DNA reads as TGTGCCAGCAGTCAGGACTCGTCACTCCTATACGAGCAGTACTTC. It specifies CASSQDSSLLYEQYF.

This clonotype was counted many times. V is TRBV28 and J is TRBJ1-6, with D perhaps matching TRBD1 (6 bases). There are 18 residues in the CDR3. Germline lookup yields CDR1 MDHEN and CDR2 SYDVKM. The V end lost 3 bases, the J end lost 10 bases, and 25 bases lay between the germline ends. The CDR3 DNA reads as TGTGCCAGCAGTTTGGAGGTCGGGGGGGCTGGCCTAAGCTCACCCCTCCACTTT. Residues: CASSLEVGGAGLSSPLHF.

This clonotype turned up a few times. One junction end disagrees with the germline gene, perhaps due to a read error. The V call is TRBV9, the J call TRBJ1-5, with 8 bases matching TRBD1. This CDR3 contains 14 residues. Germline V gene lookup returns CDR1 SGDLS and CDR2 YYNGEE. Here the CDR3 reads CASSEGTGYQPQQF. DNA of the CDR3: TGTGCCAGCAGCGAAGGGACAGGCTATCAGCCCCAGCAATTT.

This clonotype was seen a few times. The chain joins TRBV7-9 to TRBJ1-4; 7 bases fit TRBD1. V shed 6 bases, J shed 3 bases, and the junction held 10 bases outside the gene matches. Per germline, CDR1 SEHNR and CDR2 FQNEAQ (reference sequence). The CDR3 covers 16 residues. CDR3 sequence (DNA): TGTGCCAGCAGAGATACAGGGGTCTCGGCTAATGAAAAACTGTTTTTT. The encoded protein is CASRDTGVSANEKLFF.

The table lists this clonotype with many counts. The chain joins TRBV12-3 or TRBV12-4 to TRBJ1-1, with unresolved D. The germline V and J ends were trimmed by 6 bases and 0 bases, with 5 bases remaining between them. This CDR3 has 12 amino acids. For the CDR3, the DNA is TGTGCCAGCAGGGAAATGAACACTGAAGCTTTCTTT. As protein: CASREMNTEAFF.

A few counts support this clonotype. This rearrangement joins TRBV7-8 to TRBJ1-5, with 10 positions matching TRBD1. CDR3 length: 15 residues. The trim removed 6 bases at V and 9 bases at J, leaving 11 bases unmatched. Germline loops: CDR1 SGHVS, CDR2 FQNEAQ. The CDR3 DNA reads TGTGCCAGCAGTCCAACCGGGACAGGGGCTTTGCCCCAGCATTTT. It is translated as CASSPTGTGALPQHF. The variable domain in full, with the rest retrieved from reference TRBV7-8 and TRBJ1-5, is GAGVSQSPRYKVAKRGQDVALRCDPISGHVSLFWYQQALGQGPEFLTYFQNEAQLDKSGLPSDRFFAERPEGSVSTLKIQRTQQEDSAVYLCASSPTGTGALPQHFGDGTRLSIL.

The chain recombines TRBV28 with TRBJ1-3; D remains ambiguous. CDR3 length equals 14 residues. Per germline, CDR1 MDHEN and CDR2 SYDVKM. The V gene lost 2 bases and the J gene lost 4 bases, with 9 bases spanning the gap. The CDR3 sequence is CASSLVRKGNTIYF. The CDR3 DNA reads as TGTGCCAGCAGTTTAGTTCGAAAAGGAAACACCATATATTTT.